A single sample is the source of the 29 T cell receptor beta chains below, sequenced in a study of blood T cell repertoires in COVID-19. Produced via immunoSEQ multiplex PCR; TCRdb's table is partial and in-frame only. The sample lists around 160,000 clones, around 82% occurring once. Sequencing was performed on peripheral blood. Receptor source: a man aged 55-75 years with active or convalescent COVID-19.

V gene TRBV30 combines with J gene TRBJ1-3, with 7 bases aligning to TRBD1. Losses at the gene ends were 3 bases for V and 4 bases for J; bases not matched to a gene: 6. CDR3 length: 14 residues. From germline, CDR1 is GTSNPN and CDR2 SVGIG (reference sequence). The CDR3 DNA follows: TGTGCCTGGAGGGCCGGGACAGTCGGAAACACCATATATTTT. Translating it yields CAWRAGTVGNTIYF.

The rearrangement uses TRBV29-1 and TRBJ2-3, with a tentative D call TRBD1 (6 bases). The CDR3 covers 13 residues. Trimming left V 2 bases short and J 6 bases short, with 12 bases between. Germline V gene sequence: CDR1 SQVTM, CDR2 ANQGSEA. This chain's CDR3 is CSVERQGMDTQYF. The CDR3 DNA follows: TGCAGCGTTGAACGGCAGGGGATGGATACGCAGTATTTT.

The rearrangement links TRBV24-1 to TRBJ2-5; 9 nucleotides line up with TRBD1. The germline V gene encodes CDR1 KGHDR and CDR2 SFDVKD. The CDR3 is 15 residues long. J lost 7 bases, V lost 4 bases, and 9 bases had no gene match. For the CDR3, the DNA is TGTGCCACCAGTGACACAGGGGGCGTGAGGGGGACCCAGTACTTC. This codes for CATSDTGGVRGTQYF.

The rearrangement uses TRBV2 and TRBJ1-4; TRBD1 aligns across 8 bases. Looked up from germline, CDR1 is SNHLY and CDR2 is FYNNEI. The CDR3 contains 13 residues. The V and J ends lost 8 bases and 5 bases, in that order; junction bases with no gene match: 4. The CDR3 sequence: CASAGGANEKLFF. The CDR3 DNA is TGTGCCAGCGCAGGGGGCGCGAATGAAAAACTGTTTTTT.

The chain combines TRBV28 with TRBJ2-7, with 8 bases matching TRBD1. V lost 6 bases and J lost 3; bases outside the gene matches: 7. Germline CDR1 is MDHEN and CDR2 is SYDVKM. The CDR3 loop spans 14 amino acids. CDR3 region: CASRSDRESYEQYF. CDR3 DNA sequence: TGTGCCAGCAGATCGGACAGGGAAAGCTACGAGCAGTACTTC. Full variable domain (rest looked up from reference TRBV28 and TRBJ2-7): DVKVTQSSRYLVKRTGEKVFLECVQDMDHENMFWYRQDPGLGLRLIYFSYDVKMKEKGDIPEGYSVSREKKERFSLILESASTNQTSMYLCASRSDRESYEQYFGPGTRLTVT.

This clone was observed once. A read error is possible here, since a much larger clone lies one base away. The sample contains more than one DNA sequence encoding this CDR3. CDR3 sequence: CASSPDSNYGYTF. The CDR3 bases are TGTGCCAGCAGCCCCGACAGTAACTATGGCTACACCTTC. This chain uses TRBV5-4 with TRBJ1-2, with D perhaps matching TRBD1 (5 bases). V lost 4 bases and J 1 base, leaving 8 bases between the germline ends. This CDR3 region has 13 residues. Per the germline V gene, CDR1 is SGHNT and CDR2 is YYREEE (reference sequence).

Remarks on this clone: This specimen includes other DNA sequences encoding the same CDR3. The chain combines TRBV5-4 with TRBJ1-6; the D is unclear. Germline V CDR1 and CDR2: SGHNT, YYREEE (reference sequence). Deletions cut 0 bases from V and 9 bases from J, with 7 bases between. The CDR3 sequence is 13 residues long. The CDR3 spells CASSLEGGSPLHF. The CDR3 coding sequence is TGTGCCAGCAGCTTGGAAGGAGGTTCACCCCTCCACTTT.

This clone was seen just once. The chain is built from TRBV7-2 and TRBJ2-7; D perhaps matches TRBD1 (6 bases). Germline CDR1 SGHTA, CDR2 FQGNSA. The CDR3 has 15 residues. V was shortened by 1 base and J by 3 bases, with 13 bases between the two germline ends. The CDR3 region is CASSLGPGQNYEQYF. The CDR3 DNA is TGTGCCAGCAGCTTAGGCCCCGGACAGAACTACGAGCAGTACTTC.

This sequence joins TRBV14 and TRBJ2-1; 13 bases align to TRBD2. Germline-derived CDR1 and CDR2 are SGHDN and FVKESK. The CDR3 is made up of 17 amino acids. V lost 1 base to trimming and J lost 10 bases; unmatched junction nucleotides: 10. The CDR3 sequence is CASSQVAGLAGVEEQFF. CDR3 nucleotides: TGTGCCAGCAGCCAAGTCGCAGGACTAGCGGGAGTAGAAGAGCAGTTCTTC.

The gene calls are TRBV11-2 and TRBJ1-5; weak D call: TRBD1 (6 bases). Between the trimmed V and J ends, which lost 1 base and 7 bases, there was a span of 11 bases. Germline CDR1 SGHAT, CDR2 FQNNGV. The CDR3 is 14 amino acids. CDR3 sequence reads: CASSLAGVSQPQHF. The CDR3 DNA sequence: TGTGCCAGCAGCTTAGCAGGGGTTAGCCAGCCCCAGCATTTT.

The chain carries TRBV15 and TRBJ1-6; TRBD1 agrees at 8 bases. V lost 3 bases and J lost 5; bases outside the gene matches: 3. The CDR3 is made up of 15 amino acids. In germline, CDR1 is LNHNV, CDR2 YYDKDF (reference sequence). This chain's CDR3 is CATSRPDRDNSPLHF. CDR3 nucleotides: TGTGCCACCAGCAGGCCGGACAGGGATAATTCACCCCTCCACTTT. Combining the CDR3 with reference TRBV15 and TRBJ1-6 gives the whole variable domain DAMVIQNPRYQVTQFGKPVTLSCSQTLNHNVMYWYQQKSSQAPKLLFHYYDKDFNNEADTPDNFQSRRPNTSFCFLDIRSPGLGDTAMYLCATSRPDRDNSPLHFGNGTRLTVT.

J is TRBJ2-3 and V is TRBV6-1; maybe TRBD2 (6 bases). V lost 4 bases to trimming and J lost 2 bases, with 13 bases between them. The germline V gene has CDR1 MNHNS and CDR2 SASEGT. The CDR3 is made up of 15 amino acids. In nucleotides, the CDR3 is TGTGCCAGCAGTGCGCCGGGACTTCACACAGATACGCAGTATTTT. This translates into CASSAPGLHTDTQYF.

This clone was seen only once. The chain combines TRBV29-1 with TRBJ1-5; the D gene is possibly TRBD1 (6 bases). There are 14 residues in the CDR3. Trimming removed 5 bases from V and 7 bases from J, with 18 bases in between. Germline CDR1 is SQVTM and CDR2 is ANQGSEA. CDR3 region: CSVRWGGRGQPQHF. The CDR3 DNA reads as TGCAGCGTTCGGTGGGGGGGGCGTGGGCAGCCCCAGCATTTT.

This chain joins TRBV24-1 and TRBJ2-5, with no clear D. V was pared by 5 bases and J by 3 bases, with 18 bases between. The CDR3 totals 16 residues. CDR1 KGHDR and CDR2 SFDVKD come from the germline V gene. CDR3 in amino acids: CATSAETETTEETQYF. For the CDR3, the DNA is TGTGCCACCAGTGCAGAGACCGAGACAACCGAAGAGACCCAGTACTTC.

J is TRBJ1-1 and V is TRBV19; tentative D call: TRBD1 (6 bases). The germline V gene has CDR1 LNHDA and CDR2 SQIVND (reference sequence). The V gene lost 7 bases and the J gene lost 0 bases, with 9 bases spanning the gap. The CDR3 contains 13 residues. The CDR3 nucleotides read TGTGCCAGTACAGGGGTTATGAACACTGAAGCTTTCTTT. Its protein product is CASTGVMNTEAFF.

The rearrangement uses TRBV7-7 and TRBJ2-1; 7 bases map to TRBD2. The CDR3 length is 15 residues. The germline V gene has CDR1 SSHAT and CDR2 FNYEAQ (reference sequence). With V trimmed by 5 bases and J by 0 bases, 4 bases remained unmatched. In nucleotides, the CDR3 is TGTGCCAGCAGCATTCGGGAGGTCTCCTACAATGAGCAGTTCTTC. It yields the protein CASSIREVSYNEQFF.

The chain carries TRBV19 and TRBJ2-7; D is perhaps TRBD1 (6 bases). Trimming left V 5 bases short and J 2 bases short, with 16 bases between. The CDR3 is 15 amino acids. CDR1 LNHDA and CDR2 SQIVND come from the germline V gene (reference sequence). CDR3 DNA sequence: TGTGCCAGTAGTCCCTCAGGGGCTGAAACCTACGAGCAGTACTTC. Its translation is CASSPSGAETYEQYF.

The chain recombines TRBV10-3 with TRBJ2-3; 9 bases are shared with TRBD2. V lost 11 bases and J lost 6; bases outside the gene matches: 9. The germline V gene encodes CDR1 ENHRY and CDR2 SYGVKD. This CDR3 is built from 13 residues. CDR3 region: CAVSSGEGDTQYF. The CDR3 nucleotides are TGTGCCGTGTCTAGCGGGGAAGGGGATACGCAGTATTTT.

The rearrangement joins TRBV5-8 to TRBJ2-3, with 9 bases fitting TRBD2. The CDR3 sequence is 16 residues long. V shed 4 bases, J shed 1 base, and the junction held 7 bases outside the gene matches. Germline V lookup: CDR1 SGHTS, CDR2 YDEGEE. CDR3 nucleotide sequence: TGTGCCAGCAGCCCCCGGACTAGCGACGGCACAGATACGCAGTATTTT. This sequence encodes CASSPRTSDGTDTQYF.

The V and J genes are TRBV18 and TRBJ2-2, with 7 bases aligning to TRBD1. CDR1 KGHSH and CDR2 LQKENI come from the germline V gene. The V and J ends lost 0 bases and 6 bases, in that order; junction bases with no gene match: 7. The CDR3 runs 16 residues. The CDR3 DNA is TGTGCCAGCTCACCACCGGTCACAGGGGTAGCCGGGGAGCTGTTTTTT. Protein product: CASSPPVTGVAGELFF.

This sequence joins TRBV19 and TRBJ2-4; D unclear. CDR3 length: 16 residues. The V gene's germline CDR1 is LNHDA and CDR2 SQIVND (reference sequence). With 3 bases removed from V and 0 bases from J, the gap between germline ends came to 12 bases. The chain's CDR3 is CASSIPPGTAKNIQYF. The CDR3 DNA reads TGTGCCAGTAGTATCCCCCCGGGTACAGCCAAAAACATTCAGTACTTC. The full variable domain, its missing parts supplied by reference TRBV19 and TRBJ2-4, is DGGITQSPKYLFRKEGQNVTLSCEQNLNHDAMYWYRQDPGQGLRLIYYSQIVNDFQKGDIAEGYSVSREKKESFPLTVTSAQKNPTAFYLCASSIPPGTAKNIQYFGAGTRLSVL.

This sequence joins TRBV28 and TRBJ1-5; 7 nucleotides match TRBD1. J lost 4 bases, V lost 7 bases, and 1 base had no gene match. This CDR3 is built from 12 residues. The germline V gene encodes CDR1 MDHEN and CDR2 SYDVKM. CDR3 in DNA: TGTGCCAGCACGACAGGGAATCAGCCCCAGCATTTT. This encodes CASTTGNQPQHF.

A single count supports this clone. The chain links TRBV10-3 to TRBJ1-2; 8 bases map to TRBD1. Germline CDR1 ENHRY, CDR2 SYGVKD. The CDR3 consists of 13 residues. With V trimmed by 6 bases and J by 9 bases, 9 bases remained unmatched. The CDR3 sequence is CAISDVDRASYTF. The CDR3 DNA is TGTGCCATCAGCGACGTGGACAGGGCCAGCTACACCTTC.

The gene calls are TRBV5-1 and TRBJ2-5, with TRBD1 matching over 9 bases. This CDR3 spans 14 amino acids. CDR1 and CDR2 from the germline V gene are SGHRS and YFSETQ. V was clipped by 5 bases and J by 1 base; unmatched bases: 3. CDR3 sequence reads: CASRETGGQETQYF. The DNA for the CDR3 is TGCGCCAGCAGGGAGACAGGGGGCCAAGAGACCCAGTACTTC. Complete variable domain (other parts from reference TRBV5-1 and TRBJ2-5): KAGVTQTPRYLIKTRGQQVTLSCSPISGHRSVSWYQQTPGQGLQFLFEYFSETQRNKGNFPGRFSGRQFSNSRSEMNVSTLELGDSALYLCASRETGGQETQYFGPGTRLLVL.

The V and J genes are TRBV10-3 and TRBJ1-6, with 11 nucleotides matching TRBD1. V lost 3 bases to trimming and J lost 8 bases; unmatched junction nucleotides: 3. CDR3 length: 15 residues. The V gene's germline CDR1 is ENHRY and CDR2 SYGVKD. CDR3 in DNA: TGTGCCATCAGTGAATCGGGACAGGGGGATTCACCCCTCCACTTT. Translating gives CAISESGQGDSPLHF.

This clone was recorded only once. The chain uses TRBV5-4 and TRBJ1-1; TRBD1 is a possible D gene (5 bases). V lost 5 bases, J lost 0 bases, and 11 bases lay in between. Germline CDR1 and CDR2: SGHNT and YYREEE (reference sequence). This CDR3 contains 14 residues. The CDR3 reads CASRSDSLNTEAFF. The CDR3 DNA reads TGTGCCAGCAGATCCGACAGTCTGAACACTGAAGCTTTCTTT.

The chain combines TRBV6-5 with TRBJ2-4; no reliable D call. The CDR3 has 13 residues. Germline CDR1 reads MNHEY; CDR2 reads SVGAGI. Trimming cost V 4 bases and J 6 bases, with 10 bases left between them. Here the CDR3 reads CASSFQTGNIQYF. CDR3 nucleotides: TGTGCCAGCAGTTTCCAAACGGGAAACATTCAGTACTTC.

In its sample, this clone was seen many times. The J gene is TRBJ2-4, the V gene TRBV4-2; maybe TRBD2 (6 bases). CDR3 length: 15 amino acids. The germline CDR1 and CDR2 sequences are LGHNA and YNFKEQ. Trimming left V 1 base short and J 8 bases short, with 15 bases between. The CDR3 DNA sequence: TGTGCCAGCAGCCAAGGGAGGGAGGAGGGTTACATTCAGTACTTC. Encoded protein: CASSQGREEGYIQYF.

The V gene is TRBV2, the J gene TRBJ2-7; perhaps TRBD1 as D (6 bases). This CDR3 contains 15 residues. Looked up from germline, CDR1 is SNHLY and CDR2 is FYNNEI. Trimming took off 10 bases at V and 4 bases at J, with 23 bases between the two ends. CDR3 nucleotides: TGTGCCACCCACTTAACACTCGGGACAAATTACGAGCAGTACTTC. The encoded protein is CATHLTLGTNYEQYF.